Listed below are T cell receptor beta chains from one sample, sequenced in a study of blood T cells in healthy people across ages. TCRdb independently ran MiXCR on the 5' RACE reads; one entry per CDR3 protein. The table shows 1.5 million to 2 million distinct CDR3 sequences, with 49% occurring only once. The sequenced sample was blood. Receptor source: a woman aged 35 to 49 in good health. The CDR3 runs from the conserved cysteine through the conserved F or W. The D gene is left open where the match is weak. Clone size is not always given. Where it is, it says once, few, many or a class for expanded clones.

J | length | V | D | size | CDR3 | DNA
TRBJ2-2 | 15 | TRBV4-2 | - | - | CASRAGLQNTGELFF | TGTGCCAGCAGGGCGGGACTTCAGAACACCGGGGAGCTGTTTTTT
TRBJ2-3 | 17 | TRBV4-3 | TRBD2 | few | CASSPWTSGGDTDTQYF | TGCGCCAGCAGCCCCTGGACTAGCGGGGGGGACACAGATACGCAGTATTTT
TRBJ2-7 | 15 | TRBV29-1 | TRBD1 | - | CSVEFLGQVSYEQYF | TGCAGCGTTGAGTTTTTGGGACAGGTATCCTACGAGCAGTACTTC
TRBJ1-6 | 16 | TRBV5-1 | TRBD1 | - | CASSLDGQGHNSPLHF | TGCGCCAGCAGCTTGGATGGACAGGGGCATAATTCACCCCTCCACTTT
TRBJ2-1 | 14 | TRBV5-1 | TRBD2 | few | CASSPGGRDNEQFF | TGCGCCAGCAGCCCGGGGGGGCGCGACAATGAGCAGTTCTTC
TRBJ2-7 | 15 | TRBV7-9 | - | few | CASSFEDRTSYEQYF | TGTGCCAGCAGCTTCGAAGACAGGACCTCCTACGAGCAGTACTTC
TRBJ2-5 | 16 | TRBV20-1 | - | few | CSATTLAGYGGETQYF | TGCAGTGCTACTACCTTAGCAGGCTATGGGGGAGAGACCCAGTACTTC
TRBJ2-3 | 13 | TRBV4-2 | - | - | CASSLQRADTQYF | TGTGCCAGCAGCCTCCAGCGTGCAGATACGCAGTATTTT
TRBJ2-1 | 14 | TRBV28 | - | - | CASSFVPGITEQFF | TGTGCCAGCAGTTTCGTCCCGGGTATCACTGAGCAGTTCTTC
TRBJ2-5 | 14 | TRBV5-1 | - | few | CASSEGLRGETQYF | TGCGCCAGTAGCGAGGGTCTGAGGGGAGAGACCCAGTACTTC
TRBJ2-7 | 12 | TRBV30 | TRBD1 | - | CAWGTGSYEQYF | TGTGCCTGGGGGACAGGGTCCTACGAGCAGTACTTC
TRBJ2-4 | 16 | TRBV6-5 | - | few | CASSFGRAATKNIQYF | TGTGCCAGCAGTTTCGGAAGGGCGGCCACCAAAAACATTCAGTACTTC
TRBJ1-2 | 15 | TRBV12-3/TRBV12-4 | TRBD1 | - | CASSFYGTVNYGYTF | TGTGCCAGCAGTTTCTATGGGACAGTTAACTATGGCTACACCTTC
TRBJ2-7 | 16 | TRBV24-1 | - | - | CATSDSHLLGSNEQYF | TGTGCCACCAGTGATTCTCACCTACTAGGGAGCAATGAGCAGTACTTC
TRBJ2-5 | 12 | TRBV20-1 | - | few | CSASTLQETQYF | TGCAGTGCTAGTACCCTGCAAGAGACCCAGTACTTC
TRBJ2-3 | 16 | TRBV18 | - | few | CASSHPGHTEPDTQYF | TGTGCCAGCTCGCATCCCGGTCACACGGAGCCAGATACGCAGTATTTT
TRBJ1-2 | 15 | TRBV12-3/TRBV12-4 | TRBD1 | - | CASRQSDRVGHGYTF | TGTGCCAGCAGACAATCGGACAGGGTTGGCCATGGCTACACCTTC
TRBJ1-1 | 15 | TRBV4-2 | TRBD1 | - | CASSQEGTGHTEAFF | TGTGCCAGCAGCCAAGAAGGGACAGGGCACACTGAAGCTTTCTTT
TRBJ2-4 | 15 | TRBV6-5 | TRBD1 | few | CASSSVGTGKNIQYF | TGTGCCAGCAGTTCCGTGGGGACAGGGAAAAACATTCAGTACTTC
TRBJ2-5 | 20 | TRBV6-1 | - | once | CASSEVVVGTGQIPQETQYF | TGTGCCAGCAGTGAAGTGGTGGTGGGAACAGGGCAAATCCCCCAAGAGACCCAGTACTTC
TRBJ2-5 | 16 | TRBV20-1 | - | - | CSAPHLQTAYQETQYF | TGCAGTGCTCCTCACCTCCAGACAGCGTACCAAGAGACCCAGTACTTC
TRBJ2-7 | 15 | TRBV7-9 | - | - | CASSLEATGRYEQYF | TGTGCCAGCAGCTTAGAAGCTACAGGGCGCTACGAGCAGTACTTC
TRBJ2-1 | 14 | TRBV20-1 | - | few | CSALRGLTYNEQFF | TGCAGTGCACTGCGGGGCCTTACCTACAATGAGCAGTTCTTC
TRBJ1-2 | 14 | TRBV6-1 | - | - | CASSERVRNYGYTF | TGTGCCAGCAGTGAACGGGTCAGAAACTATGGCTACACCTTC
TRBJ2-6 | 15 | TRBV20-1 | - | few | CSARGTVTGANVLTF | TGCAGTGCTAGAGGGACGGTAACTGGGGCCAACGTCCTGACTTTC
TRBJ1-1 | 13 | TRBV12-3/TRBV12-4 | - | - | CASSQATGTEAFF | TGTGCCAGCAGTCAAGCAACAGGGACTGAAGCTTTCTTT
TRBJ2-7 | 12 | TRBV20-1 | TRBD2 | once | CSTTSGGYEQYF | TGCAGTACCACTAGCGGGGGTTACGAGCAGTACTTC
TRBJ1-2 | 15 | TRBV5-1 | TRBD1 | few | CASSLRQGREYGYTF | TGCGCCAGCAGCTTACGACAGGGGAGAGAATATGGCTACACCTTC
TRBJ2-5 | 15 | TRBV7-3 | TRBD1 | - | CASSARQGAWETQYF | TGTGCCAGCAGCGCTAGACAGGGGGCGTGGGAGACCCAGTACTTC
TRBJ2-3 | 16 | TRBV27 | TRBD2 | - | CASSAHSGGAADTQYF | TGTGCCAGCAGTGCACATAGCGGGGGGGCAGCAGATACGCAGTATTTT
TRBJ2-1 | 13 | TRBV2 | - | - | CASRLAAGNEQFF | TGTGCCAGCAGACTAGCCGCGGGCAATGAGCAGTTCTTC
TRBJ2-1 | 13 | TRBV4-1 | - | few | CASSQVWGGEQFF | TGCGCCAGCAGCCAAGTCTGGGGTGGTGAGCAGTTCTTC
TRBJ2-5 | 13 | TRBV28 | - | - | CASSRTDGETQYF | TGTGCCAGCTCACGGACGGATGGGGAGACCCAGTACTTC
TRBJ1-2 | 18 | TRBV6-2/TRBV6-3 | TRBD1 | - | CASSYPLTGGLLYYGYTF | TGTGCCAGCAGTTACCCCCTGACAGGGGGACTCCTCTACTATGGCTACACCTTC
TRBJ1-6 | 14 | TRBV7-2 | TRBD1 | - | CASSLDRLRSPLHF | TGTGCCAGCAGCTTGGACAGGTTAAGATCACCCCTCCACTTT
TRBJ2-1 | 16 | TRBV5-1 | TRBD2 | few | CASSIASGGRYNEQFF | TGCGCCAGCAGCATCGCTAGCGGGGGACGATACAATGAGCAGTTCTTC
TRBJ1-5 | 14 | TRBV20-1 | - | - | CSAVGGTFNQPQHF | TGCAGTGCAGTGGGGGGGACTTTTAATCAGCCCCAGCATTTT
TRBJ2-5 | 14 | TRBV5-1 | - | many | CASSLGQLQETQYF | TGCGCCAGCAGCTTGGGACAGCTCCAAGAGACCCAGTACTTC
TRBJ2-5 | 16 | TRBV7-2 | TRBD2 | few | CASSSRGLGPRETQYF | TGTGCCAGCAGCTCTAGGGGACTAGGCCCGCGAGAGACCCAGTACTTC
TRBJ2-6 | 16 | TRBV25-1 | - | - | CASSDILGAGANVLTF | TGTGCCAGCAGTGATATTTTAGGGGCTGGGGCCAACGTCCTGACTTTC
TRBJ2-7 | 15 | TRBV6-5 | - | - | CASSSQKGLSTAQYF | TGTGCCAGCAGTTCCCAGAAGGGGCTCAGTACAGCGCAGTACTTC
TRBJ1-1 | 15 | TRBV12-3/TRBV12-4 | TRBD1 | - | CASSFSYRGGTEAFF | TGTGCCAGCAGTTTTTCGTACAGGGGAGGGACTGAAGCTTTCTTT
TRBJ2-7 | 15 | TRBV20-1 | TRBD2 | - | CSARDLAGGYNEQYF | TGCAGTGCTAGAGACCTAGCGGGGGGCTATAATGAGCAGTACTTC
TRBJ2-5 | 17 | TRBV10-3 | - | few | CAISESQVTGPQETQYF | TGTGCCATCAGTGAGTCGCAGGTGACAGGACCCCAAGAGACCCAGTACTTC
TRBJ1-4 | 11 | TRBV5-5 | - | - | CASSLGANLFF | TGTGCCAGCAGCTTGGGCGCAAATCTGTTTTTT
TRBJ1-6 | 16 | TRBV4-1 | TRBD1 | - | CASSQVGQGQYSPLHF | TGCGCCAGCAGCCAGGTGGGACAGGGCCAGTACTCACCCCTCCACTTT
TRBJ1-1 | 15 | TRBV12-3/TRBV12-4 | - | - | CASSSSRRMNTEAFF | TGTGCCAGCAGTAGCAGCCGGAGAATGAACACTGAAGCTTTCTTT
TRBJ1-2 | 15 | TRBV7-2 | - | - | CASSLAIGVNYGYTF | TGTGCCAGCAGCTTAGCAATCGGAGTGAACTATGGCTACACCTTC
TRBJ2-3 | 13 | TRBV15 | - | few | CATSQGRTDTQYF | TGTGCCACCAGCCAGGGGCGGACAGATACGCAGTATTTT